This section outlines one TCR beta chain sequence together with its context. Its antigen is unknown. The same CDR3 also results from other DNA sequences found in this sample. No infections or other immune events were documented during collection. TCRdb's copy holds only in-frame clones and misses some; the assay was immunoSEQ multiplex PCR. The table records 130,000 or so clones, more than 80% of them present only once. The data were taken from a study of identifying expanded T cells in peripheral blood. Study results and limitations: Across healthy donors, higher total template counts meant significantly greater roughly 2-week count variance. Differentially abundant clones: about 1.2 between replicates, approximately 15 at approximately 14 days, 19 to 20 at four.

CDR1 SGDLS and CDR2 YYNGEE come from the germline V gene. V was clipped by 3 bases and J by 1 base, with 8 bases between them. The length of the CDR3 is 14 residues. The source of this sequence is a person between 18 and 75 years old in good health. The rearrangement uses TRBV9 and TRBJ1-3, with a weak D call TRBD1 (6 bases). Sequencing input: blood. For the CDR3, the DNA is TGTGCCAGCAGCGCGACAGGATCTGGAAACACCATATATTTT. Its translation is CASSATGSGNTIYF.